The 28 T cell receptor beta chains listed next were all sequenced from one sample in a study of identical twins. TCRdb called the 5' RACE reads again in MiXCR, with one record for every CDR3 protein. The sample has 550,000 to 700,000 distinct CDR3 sequences, 9.6% seen once; the top ten hold approximately 3%. Separately, the same data were catalogued under a study of yellow fever vaccine responses in identical twins.

The sample taken for sequencing was PBMCs. The receptors were gathered from a woman aged 18-35 years in good health.

The V and J genes are TRBV20-1 and TRBJ2-2; no firm D call. The ends were cut back, 6 bases at V and 3 bases at J, with 11 bases in the middle. Germline assignment: CDR1 DFQATT and CDR2 SNEGSKA (reference sequence). This CDR3 is built from 13 residues. CDR3 DNA sequence: TGCAGTGCGGGCCTTACAGACACCGGGGAGCTGTTTTTT. Encoded protein: CSAGLTDTGELFF.

This clonotype was counted only a few times. The chain carries TRBV28 and TRBJ2-4; no firm D call. Germline CDR1 reads MDHEN; CDR2 reads SYDVKM. V was shortened by 3 bases and J by 4 bases, with 7 bases between the two germline ends. This CDR3 region has 13 residues. CDR3: CASSFRSKNIQYF. DNA of the CDR3: TGTGCCAGCAGTTTCAGGAGTAAAAACATTCAGTACTTC.

This chain joins TRBV6-1 and TRBJ2-5; the match to TRBD2 covers 14 bases. The germline V gene encodes CDR1 MNHNS and CDR2 SASEGT. The V and J ends lost 5 bases and 5 bases, in that order; junction bases with no gene match: 4. The length of the CDR3 is 15 residues. The chain's CDR3 is CASSRRTSGGETQYF. CDR3 DNA: TGTGCCAGCAGTAGGCGGACTAGCGGGGGGGAGACCCAGTACTTC.

The chain carries TRBV18 and TRBJ2-5; D not certain. Germline assignment: CDR1 KGHSH and CDR2 LQKENI. The CDR3 loop spans 15 amino acids. V dropped 0 bases and J dropped 3 bases, with 11 bases sitting between them. CDR3 DNA sequence: TGTGCCAGCTCACCACCCGCCAGGTCAGAAGAGACCCAGTACTTC. Translated: CASSPPARSEETQYF.

The rearrangement joins TRBV12-3 or TRBV12-4 to TRBJ2-7; the match to TRBD2 covers 14 bases. This CDR3 comprises 15 residues. Losses at the gene ends were 8 bases for V and 4 bases for J; bases not matched to a gene: 7. The CDR3 DNA is TGTGCCAGCCAAGGGACTAGCGGGGGTCGTTACGAGCAGTACTTC. Translation: CASQGTSGGRYEQYF.

This clonotype was counted only a few times. CDR3 DNA sequence: TGTGCCAGCAGTAAATCACTAGCGGGGTACACAGATACGCAGTATTTT. This codes for CASSKSLAGYTDTQYF. The V call is TRBV6-2 or TRBV6-3, the J call TRBJ2-3, with 10 bases matching TRBD2. Germline trimming cut 5 bases from V and 2 bases from J; bases unmatched to any gene: 7. The CDR3 has 16 amino acids. Germline CDR1 is MNHEY and CDR2 is SVGEGT.

V is TRBV19 and J is TRBJ2-1, with D possibly being TRBD2 (5 bases). Germline CDR1 reads LNHDA; CDR2 reads SQIVND (reference sequence). V lost 4 bases and J lost 0, with 10 bases in between. This CDR3 contains 15 residues. The CDR3 bases are TGTGCCAGTAGTACCGGACTGGACTCCTACAATGAGCAGTTCTTC. Amino acids: CASSTGLDSYNEQFF.

Ten or more counts support this clonotype. This rearrangement joins TRBV29-1 to TRBJ2-5; D may be TRBD1 or TRBD2 (6 bases each). The CDR3 loop spans 12 amino acids. V was clipped by 4 bases and J by 5 bases, with 11 bases between them. Germline assignment: CDR1 SQVTM and CDR2 ANQGSEA. The CDR3 loop is CSVVGGRETQYF. The CDR3 coding sequence is TGCAGCGTTGTAGGGGGGCGGGAGACCCAGTACTTC. Filled out from reference TRBV29-1 and TRBJ2-5, the complete variable domain reads SAVISQKPSRDICQRGTSLTIQCQVDSQVTMMFWYRQQPGQSLTLIATANQGSEATYESGFVIDKFPISRPNLTFSTLTVSNMSPEDSSIYLCSVVGGRETQYFGPGTRLLVL.

This rearrangement joins TRBV7-9 to TRBJ1-6, with 7 nucleotides matching TRBD1. This CDR3 comprises 14 residues. Per the germline V gene, CDR1 is SEHNR and CDR2 is FQNEAQ (reference sequence). V gave up 5 bases and J gave up 10 bases; unmatched junction bases: 8. As DNA, the CDR3 is TGTGCCAGCAGCACGACAGGGCGAGAGTCACCCCTCCACTTT. Protein product: CASSTTGRESPLHF.

The V and J genes are TRBV10-3 and TRBJ2-1, with D uncertain. V lost 6 bases and J 5 bases, leaving 11 bases between the germline ends. The CDR3 loop spans 13 amino acids. The germline CDR1 and CDR2 sequences are ENHRY and SYGVKD. The CDR3 DNA is TGTGCCATCAGCCCAGGAGCGAACAATGAGCAGTTCTTC. Protein sequence: CAISPGANNEQFF.

The V and J genes are TRBV10-1 and TRBJ2-5, with D maybe TRBD1 (6 bases). Germline V CDR1 and CDR2: WNHNN, SYGVQD (reference sequence). The CDR3 has 15 amino acids. Trimming took 2 bases from V and 1 from J, leaving 11 bases between them. The CDR3: CASSEKGQLQETQYF. CDR3 sequence (DNA): TGCGCCAGCAGTGAGAAAGGACAGCTCCAAGAGACCCAGTACTTC.

This clonotype was recorded many times. The rearrangement uses TRBV6-2 or TRBV6-3 and TRBJ2-3; D is perhaps TRBD2 (5 bases). The CDR3 is 13 amino acids. V lost 6 bases, J lost 6 bases, and 13 bases lay in between. Germline assignment: CDR1 MNHEY and CDR2 SVGEGT. For the CDR3, the DNA is TGTGCCAGCAGACACGGGGTCAAGGATACGCAGTATTTT. Translated: CASRHGVKDTQYF.

There are a few counts of this clonotype. The chain combines TRBV20-1 with TRBJ2-3, with 9 bases fitting TRBD2. Germline V CDR1 and CDR2: DFQATT, SNEGSKA (reference sequence). CDR3 length equals 15 residues. With V trimmed by 0 bases and J by 5 bases, 6 bases remained unmatched. The CDR3 DNA is TGCAGTGCTAGAGACGCGGGGGGGCCCGGAGATACGCAGTATTTT. Translated: CSARDAGGPGDTQYF.

Only a few counts were recorded for this clonotype. This rearrangement joins TRBV15 to TRBJ2-6; perhaps TRBD1 as D (5 bases). The CDR3 is made up of 16 amino acids. Looked up from germline, CDR1 is LNHNV and CDR2 is YYDKDF (reference sequence). The V and J ends lost 1 base and 1 base respectively, with 8 bases between them. CDR3 sequence (DNA): TGTGCCACCAGCAGAGGGGCAGGGTCTGGGGCCAACGTCCTGACTTTC. Translated, it gives CATSRGAGSGANVLTF.

On this clonotype itself: One end of the junction does not line up with germline, which may come from a read error. The CDR3 DNA sequence: TGTGCCATCGAGACTAGGGCAGGGCCCTCCGACGAGCAGTACTTC. Protein sequence: CAIETRAGPSDEQYF. V gene TRBV28 combines with J gene TRBJ2-7; D perhaps matches TRBD2 (6 bases). CDR3 size: 15 residues. The germline gives CDR1 MDHEN, CDR2 SYDVKM.

This sequence joins TRBV9 and TRBJ2-1, with D maybe TRBD1 (7 bases). V lost 0 bases, J lost 3 bases, and 13 bases lay in between. This CDR3 contains 16 residues. Per the germline V gene, CDR1 is SGDLS and CDR2 is YYNGEE. CDR3 protein: CASSVAGGKSYNEQFF. In DNA, the CDR3 is TGTGCCAGCAGCGTAGCAGGGGGGAAAAGCTACAATGAGCAGTTCTTC.

V and J are TRBV10-1 and TRBJ2-1; D possibly corresponds to TRBD1 (5 bases). Germline CDR1 is WNHNN and CDR2 is SYGVQD (reference sequence). The V and J ends lost 0 bases and 6 bases respectively, with 12 bases between them. CDR3 length equals 15 residues. CDR3 bases: TGCGCCAGCAGTGAGTCGGGCAGGGCCCTCAATGAGCAGTTCTTC. Translated, it gives CASSESGRALNEQFF.

This clonotype was seen ten or more times. The rearrangement links TRBV5-6 to TRBJ1-1; no clear D gene. Deletions cut 0 bases from V and 7 bases from J, with 10 bases between. Per germline, CDR1 SGHDT and CDR2 YYEEEE. CDR3 size: 13 residues. The CDR3 spells CASSLGAAVEAFF. The DNA for the CDR3 is TGTGCCAGCAGCTTGGGAGCGGCAGTTGAAGCTTTCTTT.

This clonotype was counted many times. J is TRBJ2-7 and V is TRBV12-3 or TRBV12-4, with 7 bases aligning to TRBD1. This CDR3 has 15 residues. The ends lost 3 bases at V and 1 base at J; junction bases unmatched: 6. The CDR3 region is CASSFKGARSYEQYF. In DNA, the CDR3 is TGTGCCAGCAGTTTCAAGGGGGCTAGATCCTACGAGCAGTACTTC.

Only a few counts were recorded for this clonotype. The chain recombines TRBV6-1 with TRBJ2-2; possible D gene TRBD2, 5 bases. Germline V gives CDR1 MNHNS, CDR2 SASEGT. V lost 5 bases to trimming and J lost 6 bases, with 19 bases between them. The CDR3 is made up of 16 amino acids. CDR3 bases: TGTGCCAGCAGTCCAAGGCGAGGGCCCGGTGCCGGGGAGCTGTTTTTT. Protein: CASSPRRGPGAGELFF.

This clonotype was seen repeatedly, ten times or more. The chain links TRBV27 to TRBJ2-3; tentatively, D is TRBD2 (5 bases). This CDR3 spans 14 amino acids. Germline CDR1 reads MNHEY; CDR2 reads SMNVEV (reference sequence). Trimming shortened V by 6 bases and J by 2 bases, and 12 bases separated the two germline ends. CDR3: CASSREGDTDTQYF. CDR3 sequence (DNA): TGTGCCAGCAGCCGAGAGGGAGACACAGATACGCAGTATTTT.

CDR3 amino acids: CASTYRDRYNEQFF. CDR3 DNA: TGTGCCAGTACCTACAGGGATAGGTACAATGAGCAGTTCTTC. The V gene is TRBV19, the J gene TRBJ2-1, with D possibly being TRBD1 (6 bases). Between the trimmed V and J ends, which lost 7 bases and 4 bases, there was a span of 14 bases. Germline values: CDR1 LNHDA, CDR2 SQIVND (reference sequence). The CDR3 extends over 14 amino acids.

The J gene is TRBJ1-6, the V gene TRBV12-3 or TRBV12-4; TRBD1 agrees at 9 bases. CDR3 size: 14 residues. Trimming took 6 bases from V and 5 from J; bases not matched to a gene: 2. CDR3: CASRTGGNNSPLHF. The CDR3 bases are TGTGCCAGCAGGACAGGGGGAAATAATTCACCCCTCCACTTT.

There are a few counts of this clonotype. This chain uses TRBV12-3 or TRBV12-4 with TRBJ1-1, with TRBD1 identical over 7 bases. V was pared by 0 bases and J by 5 bases, with 3 bases of the junction left unmatched. The CDR3 runs 14 residues. CDR3 nucleotides: TGTGCCAGCAGTTTAGCCAGGGGGGTTACTGAAGCTTTCTTT. Its translation is CASSLARGVTEAFF.

This clonotype was observed a few times. The chain carries TRBV29-1 and TRBJ2-7; the match to TRBD1 covers 7 bases. J was trimmed by 2 bases and V by 6 bases; bases with no gene match: 7. This CDR3 contains 13 residues. Looked up from germline, CDR1 is SQVTM and CDR2 is ANQGSEA. CDR3 sequence: CSVETGFTYEQYF. DNA of the CDR3: TGCAGCGTGGAGACAGGGTTCACCTACGAGCAGTACTTC.

This clonotype was detected only a few times. The rearrangement links TRBV7-9 to TRBJ2-1, with 12 bases identical to TRBD1. The CDR3 spans 15 residues. The V gene end was trimmed by 2 bases and the J gene end by 8 bases; junction bases not matched to a gene: 4. Germline V gene sequence: CDR1 SEHNR, CDR2 FQNEAQ (reference sequence). CDR3 DNA sequence: TGTGCCAGCAGCTTACGGGGACAGGGGGCGGATGAGCAGTTCTTC. Amino acids: CASSLRGQGADEQFF. Filled out from reference TRBV7-9 and TRBJ2-1, the complete variable domain reads DTGVSQNPRHKITKRGQNVTFRCDPISEHNRLYWYRQTLGQGPEFLTYFQNEAQLEKSRLLSDRFSAERPKGSFSTLEIQRTEQGDSAMYLCASSLRGQGADEQFFGPGTRLTVL.

This clonotype is a singleton in its sample. The rearrangement joins TRBV4-3 to TRBJ2-3, with 11 bases aligning to TRBD1. CDR1 is LGHNA, CDR2 YSLEER, per germline. The J segment lost 6 bases and the V segment lost 0 bases, leaving 5 bases of the junction unmatched. CDR3 length equals 16 residues. CDR3 DNA: TGCGCCAGCAGCCAAGACCGGACAGGGGGCATGGATACGCAGTATTTT. Protein product: CASSQDRTGGMDTQYF.

This clonotype was picked up a small number of times. The CDR3 bases are TGCGCCAGCAGCTTGGGGCAGGTACCCGGAGAGACCCAGTACTTC. It encodes CASSLGQVPGETQYF. This sequence joins TRBV5-1 and TRBJ2-5; D gene ambiguous. In germline, CDR1 is SGHRS, CDR2 YFSETQ. The CDR3 loop spans 15 amino acids. V lost 0 bases and J 4 bases, leaving 13 bases between the germline ends.